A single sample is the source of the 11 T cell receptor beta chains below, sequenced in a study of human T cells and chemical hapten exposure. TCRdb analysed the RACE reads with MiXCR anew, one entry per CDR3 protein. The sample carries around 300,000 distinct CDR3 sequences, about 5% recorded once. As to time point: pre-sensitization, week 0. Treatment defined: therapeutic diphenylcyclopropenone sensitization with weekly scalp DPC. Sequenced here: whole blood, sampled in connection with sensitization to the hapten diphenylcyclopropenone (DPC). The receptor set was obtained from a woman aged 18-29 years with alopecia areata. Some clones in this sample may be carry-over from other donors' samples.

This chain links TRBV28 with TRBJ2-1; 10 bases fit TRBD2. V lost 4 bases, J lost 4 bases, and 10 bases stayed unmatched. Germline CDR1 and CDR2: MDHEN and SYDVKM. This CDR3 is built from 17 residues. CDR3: CASSSPSLAGVYNEQFF. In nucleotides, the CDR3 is TGTGCCAGCAGTTCCCCCTCTCTAGCGGGGGTATACAATGAGCAGTTCTTC.

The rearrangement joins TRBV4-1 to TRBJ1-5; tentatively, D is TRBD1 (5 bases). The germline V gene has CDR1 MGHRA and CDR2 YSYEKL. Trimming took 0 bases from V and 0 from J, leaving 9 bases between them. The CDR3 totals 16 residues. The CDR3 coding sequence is TGCGCCAGCAGCCAAGAGGGGGGGTTTAGCAATCAGCCCCAGCATTTT. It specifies CASSQEGGFSNQPQHF.

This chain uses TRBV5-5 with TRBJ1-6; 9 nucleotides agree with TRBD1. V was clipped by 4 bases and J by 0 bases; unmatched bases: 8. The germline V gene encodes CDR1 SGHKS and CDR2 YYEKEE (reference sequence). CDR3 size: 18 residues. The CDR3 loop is CASSRGQGRSSYNSPLHF. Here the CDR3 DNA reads TGTGCCAGCAGCCGGGGACAGGGAAGAAGCTCCTATAATTCACCCCTCCACTTT.

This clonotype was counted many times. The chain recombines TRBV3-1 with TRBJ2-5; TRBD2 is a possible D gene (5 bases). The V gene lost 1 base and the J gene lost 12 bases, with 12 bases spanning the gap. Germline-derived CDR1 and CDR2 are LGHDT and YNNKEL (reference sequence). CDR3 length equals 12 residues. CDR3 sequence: CASSQGGRKEYF. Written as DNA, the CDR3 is TGTGCCAGCAGCCAAGGAGGGCGAAAGGAGTACTTC.

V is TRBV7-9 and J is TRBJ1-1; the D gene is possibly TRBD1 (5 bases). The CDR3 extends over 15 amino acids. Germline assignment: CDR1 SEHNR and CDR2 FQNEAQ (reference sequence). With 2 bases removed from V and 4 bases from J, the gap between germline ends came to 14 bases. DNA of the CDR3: TGTGCCAGCAGCTTACGGTCCAGGGCGGGCACTGAAGCTTTCTTT. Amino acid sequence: CASSLRSRAGTEAFF.

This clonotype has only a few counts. The CDR3: CASSQPLAGGAGETQYF. The CDR3 DNA is TGTGCCAGCAGCCAGCCTCTAGCCGGGGGGGCCGGAGAGACCCAGTACTTC. V usage is TRBV4-2 and J usage is TRBJ2-5; 8 bases align to TRBD2. CDR1 LGHNA and CDR2 YNFKEQ come from the germline V gene. The CDR3 extends over 17 amino acids. Trimming took 3 bases from V and 4 from J; bases not matched to a gene: 13.

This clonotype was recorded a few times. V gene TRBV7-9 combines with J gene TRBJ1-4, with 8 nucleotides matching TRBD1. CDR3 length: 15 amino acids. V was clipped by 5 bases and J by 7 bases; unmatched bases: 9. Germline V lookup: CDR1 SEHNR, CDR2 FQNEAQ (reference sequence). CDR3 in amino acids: CASSHDRGGGEKLFF. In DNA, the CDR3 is TGTGCCAGCAGCCACGACAGGGGAGGAGGTGAAAAACTGTTTTTT.

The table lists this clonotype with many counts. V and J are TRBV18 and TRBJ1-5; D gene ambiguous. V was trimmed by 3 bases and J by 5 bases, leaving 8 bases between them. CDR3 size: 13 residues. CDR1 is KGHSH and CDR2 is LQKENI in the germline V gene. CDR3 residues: CASSPGQDQPQHF. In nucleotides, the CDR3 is TGTGCCAGCTCACCGGGCCAAGATCAGCCCCAGCATTTT.

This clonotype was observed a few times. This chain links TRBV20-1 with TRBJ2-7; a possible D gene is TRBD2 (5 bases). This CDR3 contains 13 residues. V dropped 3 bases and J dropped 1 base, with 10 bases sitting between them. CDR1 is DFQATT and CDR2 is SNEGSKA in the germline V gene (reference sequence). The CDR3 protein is CSAREDLSYEQYF. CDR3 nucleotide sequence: TGCAGTGCTAGGGAGGACCTTTCCTACGAGCAGTACTTC.

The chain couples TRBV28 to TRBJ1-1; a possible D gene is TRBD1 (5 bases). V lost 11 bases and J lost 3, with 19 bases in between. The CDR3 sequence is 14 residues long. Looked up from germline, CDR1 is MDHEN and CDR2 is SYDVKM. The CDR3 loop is CAVLRRGWYTEAFF. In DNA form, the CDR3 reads TGTGCCGTACTCCGGCGGGGCTGGTACACTGAAGCTTTCTTT.

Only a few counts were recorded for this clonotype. The chain's CDR3 is CATTGTSGGANTGELFF. The CDR3 nucleotides read TGCGCCACCACCGGGACTAGCGGGGGCGCGAACACCGGGGAGCTGTTTTTT. The chain employs TRBV5-1 and TRBJ2-2; TRBD2 aligns across 14 bases. Germline V gene sequence: CDR1 SGHRS, CDR2 YFSETQ. There are 17 residues in the CDR3. V trimming: 9 bases; J trimming: 0 bases; junction bases outside the gene matches: 7.